This TCR beta chain stems from a study of shared clonotypes between healthy human individuals. In the study overall: Three CD4 naive, three CD4 memory, two CD8 naive and one CD8 memory plate were used per donor. Study conclusions and caveats: Memory subsets generally showed smaller estimated richness than naive subsets did.

The germline gives CDR1 SQVTM, CDR2 ANQGSEA. This CDR3 has 15 residues. Trimming left V 1 base short and J 8 bases short, with 18 bases between. Regarding this clone: Its antigen is unknown.

Clones were sequenced by immunoSEQ multiplex PCR, and TCRdb holds only the in-frame ones, with some missing. The profile shows fewer than 350,000 clones, roughly 84% of them singletons. The TCR sequence derives from a man aged 18 to 30 in good health. This chain connects TRBV29-1 to TRBJ2-1, with D possibly being TRBD2 (5 bases). The source material was memory CD8+ T cells sorted from blood. The subset: CD45RO+ cells pooled with CCR7-negative TemRA cells. Written as DNA, the CDR3 is TGCAGCGTTGAAGTCGCGGACTTGCAGCACGATGAGCAGTTCTTC. Translation: CSVEVADLQHDEQFF.